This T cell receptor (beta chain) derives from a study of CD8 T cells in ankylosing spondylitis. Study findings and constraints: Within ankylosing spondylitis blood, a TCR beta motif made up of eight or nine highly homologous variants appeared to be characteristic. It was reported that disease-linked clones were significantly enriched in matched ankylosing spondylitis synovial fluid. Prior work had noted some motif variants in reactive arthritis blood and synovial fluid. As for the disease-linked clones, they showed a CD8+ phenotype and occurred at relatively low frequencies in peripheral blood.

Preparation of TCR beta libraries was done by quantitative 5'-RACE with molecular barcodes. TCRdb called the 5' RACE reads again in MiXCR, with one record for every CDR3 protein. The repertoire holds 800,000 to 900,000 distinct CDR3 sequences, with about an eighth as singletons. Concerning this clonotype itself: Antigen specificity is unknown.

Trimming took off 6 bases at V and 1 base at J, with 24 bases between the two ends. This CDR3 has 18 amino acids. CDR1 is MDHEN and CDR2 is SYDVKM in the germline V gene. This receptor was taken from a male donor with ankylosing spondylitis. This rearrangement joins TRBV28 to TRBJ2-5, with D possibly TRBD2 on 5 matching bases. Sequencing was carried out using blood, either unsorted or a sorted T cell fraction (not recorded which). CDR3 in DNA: TGTGCCAGCAGCCTAAGTTGGCGGGCGGCCAGTACCCAAGAGACCCAGTACTTC. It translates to CASSLSWRAASTQETQYF.